A selection of T cell receptor beta chains follows, all from one sample in a study of neoadjuvant anti-PD-1 for oral cavity cancer. The protocol was immunoSEQ multiplex PCR, while the TCRdb copy is restricted to in-frame clones and leaves out a portion. Among about 23,000 clones listed, 25% to 30% were seen once. Sequenced here: tumor tissue, sampled after nivolumab (anti-PD-1) treatment. The origin of the receptors is a person aged 35-80 years with oral cavity squamous cell carcinoma. Both conserved end residues are part of each CDR3.

CDR3 protein,V gene,J gene
CASSLYTDTQYF,TRBV5-4,TRBJ2-3
CASSLGYTNYGYTF,TRBV7-9,TRBJ1-2
CASSFGAVAEAFF,TRBV7-9,TRBJ1-1
CASSPATSGNYEQYF,TRBV5-6,TRBJ2-7
CASSLQGGLPDTQYF,TRBV6-5,TRBJ2-3
CASRTGFEETQYF,TRBV6-6,TRBJ2-5
CASSTLGEQYF,TRBV28,TRBJ2-7
CASTPGQGAYEQYF,TRBV6-1,TRBJ2-7
CAWSVSGRASNTGELFF,TRBV30,TRBJ2-2
CASSLSGRRIDTQYF,TRBV7-6,TRBJ2-3
CASSYSDTNEKLFF,TRBV6-5,TRBJ1-4
CASSGSMDSGNTIYF,TRBV6-6,TRBJ1-3
CASSQGYVANEQYF,TRBV7-2,TRBJ2-7
CASSIFDGSGNTIYF,TRBV19,TRBJ1-3
CASSLVAGWNTEAFF,TRBV7-9,TRBJ1-1
CASRGEGTANYGYTF,TRBV6-1,TRBJ1-2
CASSLATLSPASEQFF,TRBV7-8,TRBJ2-1
CASSPVSGGYAYNEQFF,TRBV18,TRBJ2-1
CASSRDYSSYEQYF,TRBV5-1,TRBJ2-7